This T cell receptor (beta chain) appears in the sequencing data of a study of cytomegalovirus exposure and HLA in healthy donors. Study details: Genetic ancestry analysis placed 75% to 85% of the 410 or so donors that were genotyped in the Caucasian-associated cluster. Broader study findings: In a later analysis, HLA-associated beta chains showed higher expansion and lower generation probabilities than comparable chains.

This cohort consisted of healthy bone marrow donors. A multiplex PCR was run with 60 Vbeta primers and 13 Jbeta primers. Some clones are missing from TCRdb's copy, which holds only in-frame ones; the method was immunoSEQ multiplex PCR. The table lists about 140,000 clones, less than 85% of them singletons. V was pared by 0 bases and J by 6 bases, with 2 bases of the junction left unmatched. Germline V gene data show CDR1 as WSHSY and CDR2 as SAAADI. The CDR3 loop spans 16 amino acids. This clone was detected a few times. Its antigen remains unidentified. Sequencing used PBMCs. The TCR comes from a middle-aged man in good health and CMV-seronegative. This rearrangement joins TRBV10-2 to TRBJ2-2; TRBD2 matches at 12 bases. The CDR3 loop is CASSESLAGGPGELFF. The CDR3 nucleotides read TGCGCCAGCAGTGAGTCCCTAGCGGGGGGGCCCGGGGAGCTGTTTTTT.